A single sample gave rise to the 18 T cell receptor beta chains below, sequenced in a study of T cell repertoires in cytomegalovirus infection. Each CDR3 protein gets one entry after TCRdb re-called the reads with MiXCR. This sample yields more than 150,000 distinct CDR3 sequences, of which around 22% are seen a single time; 10% to 11% belongs to the top ten. The specimen was PBMCs. The receptors stem from a human donor in good health (CMV status not recorded). Some clones in this sample may be carry-over from other donors' samples.

Notes on this clonotype: A read error may explain this, as a much larger clone is one base away. V usage is TRBV7-6 and J usage is TRBJ1-5; a possible D gene is TRBD1 (6 bases). Germline CDR1 reads SGHVS; CDR2 reads FNYEAQ. V was clipped by 5 bases and J by 9 bases, with 20 bases between them. The CDR3 loop spans 15 amino acids. CDR3 nucleotide sequence: TGTGCCAGCAGCCCGGGGGGGCCGACGTATCGGCCCCAGCATTTT. Translated, it gives CASSPGGPTYRPQHF.

V usage is TRBV7-6 and J usage is TRBJ2-5; D unclear. The CDR3 sequence is 13 residues long. V lost 2 bases to trimming and J lost 4 bases, with 8 bases between them. Germline V gene lookup returns CDR1 SGHVS and CDR2 FNYEAQ. The CDR3 DNA reads as TGTGCCAGCAGCTTAAGCCCGGGAGAGACCCAGTACTTC. This encodes CASSLSPGETQYF.

Only a few counts were recorded for this clonotype. The rearrangement uses TRBV5-4 and TRBJ2-3; D is perhaps TRBD2 (5 bases). Germline lookup yields CDR1 SGHNT and CDR2 YYREEE (reference sequence). CDR3 length: 12 residues. V was trimmed by 3 bases and J by 6 bases, leaving 8 bases between them. CDR3 DNA sequence: TGTGCCAGCAGCTCCGGGGTGGATACGCAGTATTTT. This sequence encodes CASSSGVDTQYF.

This clonotype was recorded a few times. V gene TRBV6-1 combines with J gene TRBJ1-3; D is unresolved. The CDR3 extends over 15 amino acids. Trimming took 2 bases from V and 0 from J, leaving 8 bases between them. The V gene's germline CDR1 is MNHNS and CDR2 SASEGT. CDR3 DNA: TGTGCCAGCAGTGAATCACGCCTCTCTGGAAACACCATATATTTT. Its translation is CASSESRLSGNTIYF.

There are a few counts of this clonotype. The V gene is TRBV12-3 or TRBV12-4, the J gene TRBJ1-4; D is perhaps TRBD1 (5 bases). V gave up 5 bases and J gave up 0 bases, with 13 bases separating them. The CDR3 spans 16 residues. CDR3 sequence reads: CASSPAGLSTNEKLFF. Written as DNA, the CDR3 is TGTGCCAGCAGTCCCGCAGGGCTTTCAACTAATGAAAAACTGTTTTTT.

In this sample, this clonotype turned up a few times. This rearrangement joins TRBV29-1 to TRBJ2-5; 7 bases line up with TRBD1. Trimming cost V 6 bases and J 1 base; bases outside gene matches: 8. Germline V gives CDR1 SQVTM, CDR2 ANQGSEA. This CDR3 contains 14 residues. The chain's CDR3 is CSVVRQGSQETQYF. The CDR3 coding sequence is TGCAGCGTCGTCAGACAGGGTTCCCAAGAGACCCAGTACTTC.

This clonotype has more than one count but fewer than ten. The chain joins TRBV13 to TRBJ1-2; D not certain. In germline, CDR1 is PRHDT, CDR2 FYEKMQ (reference sequence). Trimming stripped 0 bases from V and 4 bases from J, with 6 bases between. The CDR3 is 13 amino acids. The CDR3 bases are TGTGCCAGCAGCTTAGGACAGTCCTATGGCTACACCTTC. As protein: CASSLGQSYGYTF.

This clonotype has more than one count but fewer than ten. V is TRBV5-1 and J is TRBJ2-6; no clear D. Trimming cost V 1 base and J 4 bases, with 12 bases left between them. This CDR3 spans 16 amino acids. Germline CDR1 reads SGHRS; CDR2 reads YFSETQ. As DNA, the CDR3 is TGCGCCAGCAGCTTGAGTTCTAGACCCGGGGCCAACGTCCTGACTTTC. Protein sequence: CASSLSSRPGANVLTF. Full variable domain (outside the CDR3, taken from reference TRBV5-1 and TRBJ2-6): KAGVTQTPRYLIKTRGQQVTLSCSPISGHRSVSWYQQTPGQGLQFLFEYFSETQRNKGNFPGRFSGRQFSNSRSEMNVSTLELGDSALYLCASSLSSRPGANVLTFGAGSRLTVL.

This clonotype was found a few times. V is TRBV20-1 and J is TRBJ2-1; the D is unclear. The CDR3 sequence is 12 residues long. The germline gives CDR1 DFQATT, CDR2 SNEGSKA (reference sequence). Between the trimmed V and J ends, which lost 4 bases and 7 bases, there was a span of 11 bases. CDR3 bases: TGCAGTGCTACGGGCCCCAAAAATGAGCAGTTCTTC. Translating it yields CSATGPKNEQFF.

The sample holds many counts of this clonotype. V usage is TRBV7-2 and J usage is TRBJ1-2; 9 bases fit TRBD1. CDR1 is SGHTA and CDR2 is FQGNSA in the germline V gene. CDR3 length: 15 residues. V lost 5 bases to trimming and J lost 4 bases; unmatched junction nucleotides: 8. DNA for the CDR3: TGTGCCAGCAGCCCGGGGACAGGGCCTTCCTATGGCTACACCTTC. As protein: CASSPGTGPSYGYTF.

This clonotype was seen a handful of times. The CDR3 DNA sequence: TGTGCCAGTAGTGAACAACTAGTCATGAACACTGAAGCTTTCTTT. It codes for CASSEQLVMNTEAFF. The chain joins TRBV19 to TRBJ1-1; D ambiguous. This CDR3 comprises 15 residues. From germline, CDR1 is LNHDA and CDR2 SQIVND (reference sequence). The V end lost 5 bases, the J end lost 0 bases, and 13 bases lay between the germline ends.

This clonotype was found many times. This chain uses TRBV7-6 with TRBJ2-7; D is undetermined. Germline V gene data show CDR1 as SGHVS and CDR2 as FNYEAQ. V lost 1 base and J 7 bases, leaving 14 bases between the germline ends. The CDR3 spans 14 residues. CDR3 nucleotides: TGTGCCAGCAGCTTAGTTTCTGAGGTAGGGGAGCAGTACTTC. Protein product: CASSLVSEVGEQYF.

There are many counts of this clonotype. As DNA, the CDR3 is TGTGCCAGCAGCTTAGAACGCGCGGGGGACTATCAGCCCCAGCATTTT. It encodes CASSLERAGDYQPQHF. The rearrangement uses TRBV7-4 and TRBJ1-5, with a possible D match to TRBD1 (5 bases). Trimming shortened V by 1 base and J by 5 bases, and 15 bases separated the two germline ends. This CDR3 contains 16 residues. CDR1 SGHVT and CDR2 SQSDAQ come from the germline V gene. The entire variable domain, with the rest obtained from reference TRBV7-4 and TRBJ1-5, is as follows: GAGVSQSPRYKVAKRGRDVALRCDSISGHVTLYWYRQTLGQGSEVLTYSQSDAQRDKSGRPSGRFSAERPERSVSTLKIQRTEQGDSAVYLCASSLERAGDYQPQHFGDGTRLSIL.

This clonotype occurred a few times. The rearrangement joins TRBV5-8 to TRBJ1-5; no definite D call. Germline V gives CDR1 SGHTS, CDR2 YDEGEE. The CDR3 is made up of 12 amino acids. V was shortened by 4 bases and J by 5 bases, with 7 bases between the two germline ends. In DNA, the CDR3 is TGTGCCAGCAGCCCCCTAGATCAGCCCCAGCATTTT. The encoded protein is CASSPLDQPQHF.

This clonotype was seen only a few times. This chain uses TRBV7-9 with TRBJ1-2; maybe TRBD1 (6 bases). The V and J ends lost 5 bases and 0 bases respectively, with 13 bases between them. Germline V gene lookup returns CDR1 SEHNR and CDR2 FQNEAQ (reference sequence). The CDR3 is made up of 15 amino acids. This CDR3 is CASSAGTTTNYGYTF. CDR3 in DNA: TGTGCCAGCAGCGCGGGGACAACTACTAACTATGGCTACACCTTC.

V and J are TRBV9 and TRBJ2-4, with D perhaps matching TRBD1 or TRBD2 (7 bases each). The germline V and J ends were trimmed by 3 bases and 6 bases, with 13 bases remaining between them. The CDR3 has 14 residues. Germline V gene lookup returns CDR1 SGDLS and CDR2 YYNGEE. CDR3 coding DNA: TGTGCCAGCAGCGAGACAGGGACTACAAACATTCAGTACTTC. Amino acids: CASSETGTTNIQYF.

On this clonotype: A much larger clone differs by one base, so this may be a read error. The chain joins TRBV9 to TRBJ2-7; 8 bases are a match to TRBD1. CDR3 size: 14 residues. Germline V gene sequence: CDR1 SGDLS, CDR2 YYNGEE. After removal of 0 bases from V and 4 bases from J, the junction contained 3 bases not matched to a gene. The CDR3 sequence is CASSVGDRIYEQYF. Here the CDR3 DNA reads TGTGCCAGCAGCGTAGGGGACAGGATATACGAGCAGTACTTC.

This clonotype has a single count. The chain joins TRBV28 to TRBJ2-1; D possibly corresponds to TRBD2 (6 bases). V was pared by 4 bases and J by 9 bases, with 16 bases between. The CDR3 sequence is 14 residues long. The germline CDR1 and CDR2 sequences are MDHEN and SYDVKM. The CDR3 coding sequence is TGTGCCAGCAGTTCCTCCGGGGGACGGGGTGAGCAGTTCTTC. Encoded protein: CASSSSGGRGEQFF.